Below, 24 T cell receptor beta chains from the same sample are listed, as sequenced in a study of cytotoxic CD8 clonotypes in ibrutinib-treated CLL. Clones were read by immunoSEQ multiplex PCR, and TCRdb kept only the in-frame ones, dropping some. Among some 130,000 clones, 80% to 90% were seen once, and the ten largest hold roughly 1.9%. Specimen: PBMCs, collected after 24 months of ibrutinib treatment. These receptors all come from a human donor with chronic lymphocytic leukemia.

This chain connects TRBV7-9 to TRBJ1-5, with D maybe TRBD1 (6 bases). Deletions cut 5 bases from V and 7 bases from J, with 15 bases between. Germline assignment: CDR1 SEHNR and CDR2 FQNEAQ (reference sequence). The CDR3 runs to 14 residues. The chain's CDR3 is CASSVPGDGQPQHF. DNA for the CDR3: TGTGCCAGCAGCGTCCCAGGGGATGGCCAGCCCCAGCATTTT.

The table lists this clone with a few counts. The gene calls are TRBV7-8 and TRBJ1-5; no clear D gene. CDR1 is SGHVS, CDR2 FQNEAQ, per germline. Trimming took 5 bases from V and 4 from J, leaving 21 bases between them. The CDR3 sequence is 17 residues long. CDR3 residues: CASSLAMTNLGNQPQHF. In DNA, the CDR3 is TGTGCCAGCAGCCTCGCTATGACAAATCTGGGGAATCAGCCCCAGCATTTT.

This chain links TRBV25-1 with TRBJ2-5, with 8 nucleotides matching TRBD1. The V gene's germline CDR1 is MGHDK and CDR2 SYGVNS. V trimming: 4 bases; J trimming: 2 bases; junction bases outside the gene matches: 3. This CDR3 spans 14 amino acids. CDR3 DNA: TGTGCCAGCAGTGTCAGGGGGCTACAAGAGACCCAGTACTTC. Translation gives CASSVRGLQETQYF.

This rearrangement joins TRBV4-1 to TRBJ2-3; 9 nucleotides line up with TRBD2. The V and J ends lost 1 base and 3 bases, in that order; junction bases with no gene match: 2. The CDR3 is 15 amino acids. In germline, CDR1 is MGHRA, CDR2 YSYEKL. CDR3: CASSQGSGSTDTQYF. CDR3 DNA: TGCGCCAGCAGCCAAGGTAGCGGGAGTACAGATACGCAGTATTTT.

The V and J genes are TRBV5-6 and TRBJ1-4; the D gene is possibly TRBD1 (5 bases). V was cut by 1 base and J by 3 bases, with 13 bases left in between. CDR3 length equals 16 residues. In germline, CDR1 is SGHDT, CDR2 YYEEEE. The CDR3 DNA reads as TGTGCCAGCAGCTTGTTCACCAGGGTAGCTAATGAAAAACTGTTTTTT. Protein product: CASSLFTRVANEKLFF.

The chain couples TRBV28 to TRBJ2-7; D may be TRBD2 (5 bases). Germline V gene lookup returns CDR1 MDHEN and CDR2 SYDVKM. CDR3 length: 16 amino acids. Trimming stripped 6 bases from V and 1 base from J, with 19 bases between. In nucleotides, the CDR3 is TGTGCCAGCAGCTTCGCGGGTAGTACGGGGTCCTACGAGCAGTACTTC. Protein product: CASSFAGSTGSYEQYF.

This chain links TRBV7-2 with TRBJ2-5; 12 bases are shared with TRBD1. The V and J ends lost 5 bases and 6 bases, in that order; junction bases with no gene match: 10. CDR1 and CDR2 (germline): SGHTA, FQGNSA. The CDR3 runs 16 residues. For the CDR3, the DNA is TGTGCCAGCAGCGTCACCGGGACAGGGGGCATGAAGACCCAGTACTTC. Protein sequence: CASSVTGTGGMKTQYF.

The chain recombines TRBV2 with TRBJ2-5, with D tentatively TRBD1 (6 bases). The germline gives CDR1 SNHLY, CDR2 FYNNEI. Between the trimmed V and J ends, which lost 8 bases and 5 bases, there was a span of 18 bases. The CDR3 covers 14 residues. The CDR3 DNA reads TGTGCCAGCGCTATTAAGGGGGTGGGGGAGACCCAGTACTTC. It specifies CASAIKGVGETQYF. The full variable domain, in which reference TRBV2 and TRBJ2-5 provide the parts outside the CDR3, is EPEVTQTPSHQVTQMGQEVILRCVPISNHLYFYWYRQILGQKVEFLVSFYNNEISEKSEIFDDQFSVERPDGSNFTLKIRSTKLEDSAMYFCASAIKGVGETQYFGPGTRLLVL.

CDR3 DNA sequence: TGTGCCAGCAGATTCGCTTCCTACGAGCAGTACTTC. As protein: CASRFASYEQYF. This sequence joins TRBV2 and TRBJ2-7, with D uncertain. Germline CDR1 SNHLY, CDR2 FYNNEI. The CDR3 runs 12 residues. Trimming removed 6 bases from V and 1 base from J, with 7 bases in between.

This chain connects TRBV2 to TRBJ2-3, with a tentative D call TRBD2 (5 bases). The CDR3 has 15 amino acids. Trimming took 7 bases from V and 4 from J, leaving 18 bases between them. Per the germline V gene, CDR1 is SNHLY and CDR2 is FYNNEI. Here the CDR3 reads CASKDGVSFADTQYF. In DNA, the CDR3 is TGTGCCAGCAAGGACGGGGTTAGTTTTGCAGATACGCAGTATTTT. Full variable domain (rest looked up from reference TRBV2 and TRBJ2-3): EPEVTQTPSHQVTQMGQEVILRCVPISNHLYFYWYRQILGQKVEFLVSFYNNEISEKSEIFDDQFSVERPDGSNFTLKIRSTKLEDSAMYFCASKDGVSFADTQYFGPGTRLTVL.

This chain joins TRBV18 and TRBJ1-5; 12 positions agree with TRBD1. This CDR3 comprises 16 residues. The V and J ends lost 1 base and 6 bases, in that order; junction bases with no gene match: 4. Looked up from germline, CDR1 is KGHSH and CDR2 is LQKENI. CDR3 nucleotide sequence: TGTGCCAGCTCACCACGGGCGGGACAGGGGGCTCAGCCCCAGCATTTT. It encodes CASSPRAGQGAQPQHF.

The chain employs TRBV28 and TRBJ2-7; no clear D. Germline V lookup: CDR1 MDHEN, CDR2 SYDVKM. This CDR3 is 15 amino acids long. V was cut by 3 bases and J by 2 bases, with 14 bases left in between. The CDR3 reads CASSFPSVNTYEQYF. The CDR3 DNA is TGTGCCAGCAGTTTTCCGTCCGTCAATACCTACGAGCAGTACTTC.

The chain joins TRBV6-5 to TRBJ1-5, with D unresolved. The V gene's germline CDR1 is MNHEY and CDR2 SVGAGI. V lost 6 bases and J 7 bases, leaving 13 bases between the germline ends. CDR3 length: 13 amino acids. The CDR3 region is CASSLRWGQPQHF. In DNA form, the CDR3 reads TGTGCCAGCAGCCTCCGCTGGGGACAGCCCCAGCATTTT.

The genes are TRBV14 and TRBJ2-3; 9 bases are shared with TRBD2. Germline CDR1 and CDR2: SGHDN and FVKESK. J was trimmed by 4 bases and V by 1 base; bases with no gene match: 6. The CDR3 spans 16 residues. The CDR3 DNA sequence: TGTGCCAGCAGCCAAGTGGGGGGACTAGCTGCAGATACGCAGTATTTT. As protein: CASSQVGGLAADTQYF.

The chain carries TRBV10-1 and TRBJ2-7, with 9 positions matching TRBD1. This CDR3 has 14 residues. The J segment lost 3 bases and the V segment lost 9 bases, leaving 9 bases of the junction unmatched. Germline CDR1 and CDR2: WNHNN and SYGVQD (reference sequence). CDR3 bases: TGCGCCAGATTTATTCCGGGACAGGGCTACGAGCAGTACTTC. This translates into CARFIPGQGYEQYF.

The sample holds a few counts of this clone. The chain has TRBV7-9 and TRBJ1-5; tentatively, D is TRBD1 (5 bases). Germline V lookup: CDR1 SEHNR, CDR2 FQNEAQ (reference sequence). The ends were cut back, 1 base at V and 2 bases at J, with 6 bases in the middle. The CDR3 runs to 14 residues. The CDR3 sequence: CASSLGGRNQPQHF. In nucleotides, the CDR3 is TGTGCCAGCAGCTTAGGGGGACGCAATCAGCCCCAGCATTTT.

This clone was seen once. This chain links TRBV28 with TRBJ1-6; 7 bases line up with TRBD1. J gave up 9 bases and V 2 bases, and 7 bases lay outside the gene matches. CDR1 is MDHEN, CDR2 SYDVKM, per germline. This CDR3 region has 15 residues. In DNA form, the CDR3 reads TGTGCCAGCAGTTTAGAGGGGGCGACTGGTTCACCCCTCCACTTT. Its protein product is CASSLEGATGSPLHF.

The chain combines TRBV6-1 with TRBJ1-5; TRBD1 matches 9 bases. Trimming took 6 bases from V and 6 from J; bases not matched to a gene: 9. This CDR3 is 15 amino acids long. From germline, CDR1 is MNHNS and CDR2 SASEGT. CDR3 region: CASSSGTGIRQPQHF. The CDR3 nucleotides read TGTGCCAGCAGCTCCGGGACAGGGATCCGTCAGCCCCAGCATTTT.

V and J are TRBV6-6 and TRBJ1-4; D gene uncertain. V was shortened by 2 bases and J by 2 bases, with 6 bases between the two germline ends. The CDR3 has 14 residues. Per germline, CDR1 MNHNY and CDR2 SVGAGI (reference sequence). Here the CDR3 reads CASSYGRTNEKLFF. The CDR3 nucleotides are TGTGCCAGCAGTTACGGCCGGACTAATGAAAAACTGTTTTTT.

The V gene is TRBV6-6, the J gene TRBJ2-7; D gene uncertain. The CDR3 consists of 14 residues. Trimming removed 2 bases from V and 5 bases from J, with 13 bases in between. CDR1 MNHNY and CDR2 SVGAGI come from the germline V gene (reference sequence). CDR3 region: CASSYLGMDNEQYF. Here the CDR3 DNA reads TGTGCCAGCAGTTACCTGGGGATGGATAACGAGCAGTACTTC.

The chain combines TRBV18 with TRBJ2-1; 8 nucleotides agree with TRBD2. Germline CDR1 and CDR2: KGHSH and LQKENI. The V gene end was trimmed by 4 bases and the J gene end by 9 bases; junction bases not matched to a gene: 8. The CDR3 is made up of 14 amino acids. For the CDR3, the DNA is TGTGCCAGCTCACGGGGAGGCGGGAGGAGTGAGCAGTTCTTC. Its translation is CASSRGGGRSEQFF.

This clone was recorded many times. The chain joins TRBV7-2 to TRBJ2-7; D unclear. This CDR3 has 14 residues. V dropped 6 bases and J dropped 1 base, with 13 bases sitting between them. Germline CDR1 reads SGHTA; CDR2 reads FQGNSA. DNA of the CDR3: TGTGCCAGCAGACCCCCGGGTTCATCCTACGAGCAGTACTTC. This sequence encodes CASRPPGSSYEQYF.

V is TRBV28 and J is TRBJ2-3, with 8 positions matching TRBD2. The junction had 9 bases not matched to a gene; V was cut back by 2 bases and J by 8 bases. This CDR3 has 15 residues. Per germline, CDR1 MDHEN and CDR2 SYDVKM. CDR3 coding DNA: TGTGCCAGCAGTTTACCTTGGACTAGCAGGTTTACGCAGTATTTT. Encoded protein: CASSLPWTSRFTQYF.

V is TRBV6-6 and J is TRBJ1-2; TRBD1 agrees at 8 bases. The CDR3 is 14 amino acids. Germline lookup yields CDR1 MNHNY and CDR2 SVGAGI (reference sequence). After removal of 5 bases from V and 2 bases from J, the junction contained 4 bases not matched to a gene. The CDR3 nucleotides are TGTGCCAGCAGTCGGGACAGGTCGAACTATGGCTACACCTTC. Protein sequence: CASSRDRSNYGYTF.